Below are 17 T cell receptor beta chains sequenced from a single sample in a study of blood T cell repertoires in COVID-19. The data were produced by immunoSEQ multiplex PCR, yet TCRdb's version contains in-frame clones alone and is incomplete. Of 140,000 to 150,000 clones listed, 80% to 90% are singletons. The source material was peripheral blood. The receptors shown here come from a woman in her forties or fifties with acute or convalescent COVID-19.

The chain uses TRBV6-5 and TRBJ1-2, with 7 nucleotides matching TRBD1. The V segment lost 4 bases and the J segment 6 bases; nucleotides outside the gene matches: 5. The CDR3 extends over 13 amino acids. CDR1 is MNHEY and CDR2 is SVGAGI in the germline V gene. The DNA for the CDR3 is TGTGCCAGCAGTTTGGACAGGTTGGATGGCTACACCTTC. Translating it yields CASSLDRLDGYTF.

The chain employs TRBV6-5 and TRBJ1-2; the match to TRBD1 covers 7 bases. The CDR3 covers 13 residues. Germline assignment: CDR1 MNHEY and CDR2 SVGAGI. After removal of 5 bases from V and 3 bases from J, the junction contained 3 bases not matched to a gene. The CDR3 DNA follows: TGTGCCAGCAGTAACAGGGGAGACTATGGCTACACCTTC. It yields the protein CASSNRGDYGYTF.

The V call is TRBV18, the J call TRBJ1-5; D remains unclear. V was shortened by 5 bases and J by 3 bases, with 14 bases between the two germline ends. The CDR3 contains 15 residues. The germline V gene encodes CDR1 KGHSH and CDR2 LQKENI. This chain's CDR3 is CASSGLGNNNQPQHF. DNA of the CDR3: TGTGCCAGCTCAGGACTCGGGAACAACAATCAGCCCCAGCATTTT.

The V call is TRBV28, the J call TRBJ1-1; D is possibly TRBD1 (6 bases). Germline V lookup: CDR1 MDHEN, CDR2 SYDVKM. The CDR3 totals 14 residues. V was clipped by 4 bases and J by 0 bases, with 9 bases between them. In DNA form, the CDR3 reads TGTGCCAGCAGTTCTCGACAGGTGAACACTGAAGCTTTCTTT. This sequence encodes CASSSRQVNTEAFF.

The chain couples TRBV14 to TRBJ1-2, with TRBD1 identical over 9 bases. V lost 4 bases and J lost 3; bases outside the gene matches: 15. Germline CDR1 and CDR2: SGHDN and FVKESK. The CDR3 consists of 18 residues. In nucleotides, the CDR3 is TGTGCCAGCAGCCGATGGACAGGGGACGAAAGGGTAGACTATGGCTACACCTTC. Translated: CASSRWTGDERVDYGYTF.

V and J are TRBV7-9 and TRBJ2-7, with D maybe TRBD1 (6 bases). V gave up 11 bases and J gave up 3 bases, with 17 bases separating them. Looked up from germline, CDR1 is SEHNR and CDR2 is FQNEAQ (reference sequence). This CDR3 is built from 13 residues. The CDR3 coding sequence is TGTGCCGCGCGTGGGGGCAGGAGCTACGAGCAGTACTTC. As protein: CAARGGRSYEQYF.

This clone was counted a single time. The rearrangement links TRBV6-6 to TRBJ2-7; D might be TRBD1 (5 bases). Germline CDR1 and CDR2: MNHNY and SVGAGI (reference sequence). V lost 2 bases and J lost 7, with 15 bases in between. This CDR3 is built from 14 residues. CDR3 residues: CASSYAQVSEEQYF. In DNA form, the CDR3 reads TGTGCCAGCAGTTACGCACAGGTGTCAGAGGAGCAGTACTTC.

This sequence joins TRBV11-3 and TRBJ2-1, with TRBD2 identical over 13 bases. This CDR3 has 15 amino acids. J was trimmed by 4 bases and V by 5 bases; bases with no gene match: 2. From germline, CDR1 is SGHNT and CDR2 YENEEA. The chain's CDR3 is CASSKGLAGYNEQFF. CDR3 in DNA: TGTGCCAGCAGCAAGGGACTAGCGGGGTACAATGAGCAGTTCTTC.

In its sample, this clone was seen a few times. The CDR3, as DNA: TGTGCCAGCAGCCTTCAAGGAGTCCCTAACACTGAAGCTTTCTTT. Translated, it gives CASSLQGVPNTEAFF. The chain has TRBV5-4 and TRBJ1-1; D remains unclear. Deletions cut 4 bases from V and 2 bases from J, with 15 bases between. The germline gives CDR1 SGHNT, CDR2 YYREEE (reference sequence). The CDR3 spans 15 residues.

Only one count was recorded for this clone. The rearrangement uses TRBV5-4 and TRBJ2-2, with 9 bases that match TRBD2. Germline CDR1 and CDR2: SGHNT and YYREEE (reference sequence). With V trimmed by 3 bases and J by 6 bases, 15 bases remained unmatched. This CDR3 is built from 18 residues. CDR3 bases: TGTGCCAGCAGCTCCTCCAGCCAATTTAGCGGGAGAGCCGGGGAGCTGTTTTTT. Its protein product is CASSSSSQFSGRAGELFF.

The chain carries TRBV24-1 and TRBJ1-5; 9 bases match TRBD1. V lost 5 bases to trimming and J lost 6 bases; unmatched junction nucleotides: 16. The CDR3 sequence is 18 residues long. In germline, CDR1 is KGHDR, CDR2 SFDVKD. The CDR3 protein is CATSAIPGQGKRSQPQHF. The CDR3 DNA is TGTGCCACCAGTGCGATTCCGGGACAGGGAAAAAGGAGTCAGCCCCAGCATTTT.

The V call is TRBV6-5, the J call TRBJ1-1; D gene ambiguous. CDR3 length: 11 amino acids. Trimming removed 6 bases at V and 6 bases at J, with 8 bases between. Germline CDR1 is MNHEY and CDR2 is SVGAGI. The CDR3 loop reads CASRSGPEAFF. CDR3 nucleotide sequence: TGTGCCAGCAGATCCGGTCCTGAAGCTTTCTTT.

This chain connects TRBV19 to TRBJ1-1, with TRBD1 matching over 7 bases. Germline CDR1 and CDR2: LNHDA and SQIVND (reference sequence). The trim removed 4 bases at V and 0 bases at J, leaving 8 bases unmatched. The CDR3 has 16 amino acids. The CDR3 nucleotides are TGTGCCAGTAGTACATGGGACAGCTTGTTGAACACTGAAGCTTTCTTT. This sequence encodes CASSTWDSLLNTEAFF.

This clone was detected once. The chain uses TRBV6-6 and TRBJ1-2; D unclear. This CDR3 is built from 14 residues. V was cut by 7 bases and J by 2 bases, with 14 bases left in between. Germline CDR1 and CDR2: MNHNY and SVGAGI (reference sequence). The CDR3 is CASTPEVANYGYTF. CDR3 sequence (DNA): TGTGCCAGCACCCCGGAGGTGGCCAACTATGGCTACACCTTC.

This clone was detected only once. The chain combines TRBV5-8 with TRBJ2-5; perhaps TRBD1 as D (6 bases). Trimming took off 0 bases at V and 5 bases at J, with 11 bases between the two ends. Germline values: CDR1 SGHTS, CDR2 YDEGEE. The length of the CDR3 is 14 residues. The CDR3 protein is CASSLGAGVETQYF. DNA for the CDR3: TGTGCCAGCAGCTTGGGGGCAGGGGTGGAGACCCAGTACTTC.

This clone appeared once. V gene TRBV14 combines with J gene TRBJ2-1; perhaps TRBD2 as D (5 bases). This CDR3 comprises 18 residues. Germline V CDR1 and CDR2: SGHDN, FVKESK. The germline V and J ends were trimmed by 1 base and 12 bases, with 28 bases remaining between them. The DNA of the CDR3 is TGTGCCAGCAGCCAAGGGGTAACTAGTCCGCGACCTAACCGGGGGCAGTTCTTC. Translated, it gives CASSQGVTSPRPNRGQFF.

The rearrangement joins TRBV25-1 to TRBJ2-3, with TRBD1 as a possible D gene (6 bases). The CDR3 is 14 residues long. Germline V gene lookup returns CDR1 MGHDK and CDR2 SYGVNS. The ends were cut back, 3 bases at V and 4 bases at J, with 11 bases in the middle. As DNA, the CDR3 is TGTGCCAGCAGTGACCACAGGGCTGCAGATACGCAGTATTTT. It is translated as CASSDHRAADTQYF.